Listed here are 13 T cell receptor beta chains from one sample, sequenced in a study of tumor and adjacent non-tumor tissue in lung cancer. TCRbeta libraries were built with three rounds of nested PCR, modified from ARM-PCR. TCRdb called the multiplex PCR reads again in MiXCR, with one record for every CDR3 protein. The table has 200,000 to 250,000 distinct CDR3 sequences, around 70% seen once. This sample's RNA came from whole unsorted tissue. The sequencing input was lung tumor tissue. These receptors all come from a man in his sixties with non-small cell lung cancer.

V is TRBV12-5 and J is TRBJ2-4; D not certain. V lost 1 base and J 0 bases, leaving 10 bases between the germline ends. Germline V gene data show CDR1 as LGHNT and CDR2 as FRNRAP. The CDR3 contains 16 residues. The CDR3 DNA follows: TGTGCTAGTGGTTTGGGTCAAACCCTAGCCAAAAACATTCAGTACTTC. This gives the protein CASGLGQTLAKNIQYF.

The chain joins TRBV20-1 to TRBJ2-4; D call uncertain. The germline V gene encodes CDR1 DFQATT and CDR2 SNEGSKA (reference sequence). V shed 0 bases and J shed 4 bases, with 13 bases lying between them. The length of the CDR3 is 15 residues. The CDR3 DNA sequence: TGCAGTGCTAGAGATCGGCAGGTGCTAAAAAACATTCAGTACTTC. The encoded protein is CSARDRQVLKNIQYF.

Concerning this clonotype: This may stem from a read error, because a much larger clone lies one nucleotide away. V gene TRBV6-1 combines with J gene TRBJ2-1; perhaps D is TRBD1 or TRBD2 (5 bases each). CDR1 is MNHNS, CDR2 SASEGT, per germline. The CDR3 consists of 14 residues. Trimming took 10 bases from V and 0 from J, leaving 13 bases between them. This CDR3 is CAINEGRSYNEQFF. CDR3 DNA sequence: TGTGCCATCAACGAGGGGCGCTCCTACAATGAGCAGTTCTTC.

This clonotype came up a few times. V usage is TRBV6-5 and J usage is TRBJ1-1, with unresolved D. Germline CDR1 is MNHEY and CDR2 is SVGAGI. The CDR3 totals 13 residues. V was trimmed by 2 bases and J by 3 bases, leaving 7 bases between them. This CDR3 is CASSYKGDTEAFF. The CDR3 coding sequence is TGTGCCAGCAGTTACAAGGGTGACACTGAAGCTTTCTTT.

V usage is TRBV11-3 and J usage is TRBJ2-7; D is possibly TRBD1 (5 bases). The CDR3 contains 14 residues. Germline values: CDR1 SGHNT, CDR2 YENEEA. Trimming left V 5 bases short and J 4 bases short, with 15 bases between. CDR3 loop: CASSQGALSYEQYF. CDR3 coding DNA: TGTGCCAGCAGCCAAGGGGCGCTCTCGTACGAGCAGTACTTC.

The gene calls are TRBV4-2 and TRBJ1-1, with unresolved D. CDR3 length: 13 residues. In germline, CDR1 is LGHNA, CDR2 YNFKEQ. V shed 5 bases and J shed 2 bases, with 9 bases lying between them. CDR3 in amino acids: CASSLAYNTEAFF. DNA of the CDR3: TGTGCCAGCAGCTTAGCTTACAACACTGAAGCTTTCTTT.

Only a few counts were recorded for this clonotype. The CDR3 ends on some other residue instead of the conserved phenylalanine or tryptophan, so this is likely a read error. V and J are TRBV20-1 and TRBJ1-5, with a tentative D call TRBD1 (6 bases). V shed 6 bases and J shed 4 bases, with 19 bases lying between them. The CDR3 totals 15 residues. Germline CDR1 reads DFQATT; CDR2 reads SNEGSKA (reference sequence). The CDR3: CSAIAQTGINQPQHL. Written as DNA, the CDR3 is TGCAGTGCCATAGCACAGACAGGAATAAATCAGCCCCAGCATTTA.

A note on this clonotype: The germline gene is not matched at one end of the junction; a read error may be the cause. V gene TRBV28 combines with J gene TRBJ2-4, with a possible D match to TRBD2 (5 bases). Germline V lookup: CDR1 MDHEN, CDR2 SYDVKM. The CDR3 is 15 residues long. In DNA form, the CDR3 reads TGTGCCAGCAGTTCCTCCGGGATAGGAGAAAACATCCAGTACTTC. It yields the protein CASSSSGIGENIQYF.

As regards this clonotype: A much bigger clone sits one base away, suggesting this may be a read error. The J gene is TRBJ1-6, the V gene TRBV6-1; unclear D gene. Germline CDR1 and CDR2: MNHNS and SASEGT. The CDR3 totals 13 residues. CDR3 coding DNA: TGTGCCAGCAGCACGGACGATAATTCACCCCTCCTCTTT. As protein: CASSTDDNSPLLF.

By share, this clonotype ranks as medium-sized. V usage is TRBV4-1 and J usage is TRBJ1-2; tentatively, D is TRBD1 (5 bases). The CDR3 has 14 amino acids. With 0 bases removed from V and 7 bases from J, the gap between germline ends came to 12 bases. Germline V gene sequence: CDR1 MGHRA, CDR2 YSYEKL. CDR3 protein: CASSQDRGGGGYTF. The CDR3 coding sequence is TGCGCCAGCAGCCAAGATCGCGGGGGAGGTGGCTACACCTTC.

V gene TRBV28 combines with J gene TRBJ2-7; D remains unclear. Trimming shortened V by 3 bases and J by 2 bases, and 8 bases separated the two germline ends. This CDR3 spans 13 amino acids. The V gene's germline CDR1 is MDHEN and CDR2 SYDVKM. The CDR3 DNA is TGTGCCAGCAGTTTTACTCTCACCTACGAGCAGTACTTC. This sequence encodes CASSFTLTYEQYF.

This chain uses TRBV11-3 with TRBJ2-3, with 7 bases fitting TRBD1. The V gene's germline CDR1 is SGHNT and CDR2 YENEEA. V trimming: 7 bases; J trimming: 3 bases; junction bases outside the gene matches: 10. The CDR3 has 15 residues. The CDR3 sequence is CASIFRQGSTDTQYF. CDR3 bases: TGTGCCAGCATCTTTAGACAGGGTTCGACAGATACGCAGTATTTT.

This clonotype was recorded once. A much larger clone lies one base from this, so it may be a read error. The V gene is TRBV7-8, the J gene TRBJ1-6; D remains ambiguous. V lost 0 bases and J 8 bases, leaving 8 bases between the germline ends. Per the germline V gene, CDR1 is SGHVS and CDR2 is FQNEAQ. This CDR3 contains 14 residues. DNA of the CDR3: TGTGCCAGCAGCTTAGCAGGGCCCTATTCACCCCTCCACTTT. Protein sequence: CASSLAGPYSPLHF.